This T cell receptor beta chain was identified in a study of blood T cell repertoires in COVID-19 (TCRdb year 2020). Study-level background: Collaborator samples came from the United States, Italy and Spain and covered acute and convalescent phases of COVID-19. The material from the prospective study consisted of cDNA or gDNA derived from T cells, B-cell-depleted T cells, or PBMCs. Deeply sampled blood TCRbeta repertoires from subjects exposed to, actively infected with, or recovered from COVID-19 were included in the dataset. The repertoires were released in a freely available public database meant as a resource for research on the immune response to SARS-CoV-2. Samples came from the ongoing ImmuneRACE study (first 160 participants) plus 1,254 subjects from 6 global collaborators. Nearly every sample came with metadata listing a de-identified subject ID, COVID-19 status, age in years and sex. Where available, HLA class I and class II types were obtained from metadata supplied by the sample provider rather than from assay-based typing. Beyond this particular receptor, the publication reports: The quantity of clinical and demographic metadata differed by source and by participant and was supplied without curation.

Collaborating institutions collected whole blood in K2EDTA tubes following their own protocols. For TCRbeta analysis, collaborator samples were shipped as frozen whole blood, as isolated PBMCs, or as DNA extracted from either sample type. The CDR3 holds 18 amino acids from the cysteine to the phenylalanine. The sequence is cut down to CDR3 DNA, 54 bases in frame from base 1. Trimming takes 0 bases off V and 7 bases off J; junction bases not matched to a gene: 13. CDR1 SGDLS and CDR2 YYNGEE are derived from the germline V gene. In the case of this clone: The clone's antigen remains unknown. No clone much larger than this one lies a single base away; base qualities are absent.

TCRbeta CDR3 regions were amplified from genomic DNA by means of the immunoSEQ Assay, a bias-controlled multiplex PCR. As for the original processing: The number of nucleated cells in each sample was estimated from the amplification of reference gene primers within the assay. Sequence reads were collapsed and filtered to measure the absolute abundance of every unique TCRbeta CDR3 rearrangement. For each sample, productive Simpson clonality was calculated by taking the square root of Simpson's diversity index across productive rearrangements. The table was pulled from immuneACCESS by TCRdb, which kept in-frame rearrangements only. Such tables lose some clones; where checked, under half of the loss comes from unresolved V genes, and the rest has no known cause. That table gives V, J and clone size, and the DNA gave D and trimming. The sample table shows some 120,000 clones, and approximately 90% are seen once. The ten biggest clones cover 1.5% of the sample.

This receptor was taken from a human donor in a cohort sampled during active COVID-19. The chain joins TRBV9 to TRBJ2-1; 10 bases in between match TRBD2. The sequenced sample was peripheral blood. The DNA reads TGTGCCAGCAGCGTAGCTACGGGTCTAGCGGGAGCCGGGAATGAGCAGTTCTTC. It translates to CASSVATGLAGAGNEQFF.